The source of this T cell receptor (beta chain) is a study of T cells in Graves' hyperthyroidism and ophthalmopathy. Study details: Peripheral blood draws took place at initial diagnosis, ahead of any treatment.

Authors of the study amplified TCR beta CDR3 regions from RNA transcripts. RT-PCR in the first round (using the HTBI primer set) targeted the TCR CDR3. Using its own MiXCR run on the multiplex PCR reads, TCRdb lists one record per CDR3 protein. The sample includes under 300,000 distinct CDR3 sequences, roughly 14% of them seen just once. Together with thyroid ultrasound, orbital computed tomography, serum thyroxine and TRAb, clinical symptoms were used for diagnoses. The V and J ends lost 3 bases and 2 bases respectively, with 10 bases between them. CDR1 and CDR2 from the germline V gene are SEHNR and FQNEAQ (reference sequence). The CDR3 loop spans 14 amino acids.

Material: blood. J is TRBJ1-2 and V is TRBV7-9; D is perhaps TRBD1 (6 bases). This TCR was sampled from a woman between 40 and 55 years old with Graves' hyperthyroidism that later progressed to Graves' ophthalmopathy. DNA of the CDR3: TGTGCCAGCAGCTTTGGACAGATGAACTATGGCTACACCTTC. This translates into CASSFGQMNYGYTF.